Below, 24 T cell receptor beta chains from the same sample are listed, as sequenced in a study of HIV-infected children after antiretroviral therapy interruption. Treatment described: PENTA 11 planned treatment interruption arm or continuous ART arm. Unique molecular identifiers were included in an RNA-based 3' RACE TCR library. TCRdb re-called the 3' RACE reads with MiXCR, one entry per CDR3 protein. The repertoire holds more than 85,000 distinct CDR3 sequences, approximately 6.9% seen once, with roughly 1% in the top ten. Sequencing used CD45RA+ CD4+ T cells from PBMCs, pooled from several time points, obtained from a donor given antiretroviral therapy, either interrupted or continuous. Subset given: naive CD4+ CD45RA+ CD45RO- T cells. These TCRs come from a pool of human donors with HIV.

The V gene is TRBV4-2, the J gene TRBJ1-1; 9 positions match TRBD1. J lost 0 bases, V lost 0 bases, and 8 bases had no gene match. The CDR3 spans 18 residues. Germline V gene lookup returns CDR1 LGHNA and CDR2 YNFKEQ. This CDR3 reads CASSQDPGQGTLNTEAFF. Here the CDR3 DNA reads TGTGCCAGCAGCCAAGACCCCGGACAGGGGACCCTGAACACTGAAGCTTTCTTT.

The chain joins TRBV18 to TRBJ2-7, with D perhaps TRBD2 (5 bases). The CDR3 is 14 amino acids. V was clipped by 6 bases and J by 3 bases, with 15 bases between them. The germline gives CDR1 KGHSH, CDR2 LQKENI. The CDR3 bases are TGTGCCAGCTCCAGCGGTCTCCCAGGCTACGAGCAGTACTTC. Its translation: CASSSGLPGYEQYF. Filled out from reference TRBV18 and TRBJ2-7, the complete variable domain reads NAGVMQNPRHLVRRRGQEARLRCSPMKGHSHVYWYRQLPEEGLKFMVYLQKENIIDESGMPKERFSAEFPKEGPSILRIQQVVRGDSAAYFCASSSGLPGYEQYFGPGTRLTVT.

The chain has TRBV11-2 and TRBJ2-1; TRBD2 might be the D (5 bases). V gave up 5 bases and J gave up 8 bases, with 10 bases separating them. Per germline, CDR1 SGHAT and CDR2 FQNNGV. The CDR3 totals 12 residues. For the CDR3, the DNA is TGTGCCAGCAGCGAGGAGGTGTATGAGCAGTTCTTC. Protein sequence: CASSEEVYEQFF.

V gene TRBV28 combines with J gene TRBJ1-5; D not certain. The CDR3 spans 16 residues. Germline assignment: CDR1 MDHEN and CDR2 SYDVKM. V dropped 5 bases and J dropped 4 bases, with 18 bases sitting between them. CDR3 amino acids: CASSLVVGPWNQPQHF. The CDR3 nucleotides read TGTGCCAGCAGTCTTGTTGTGGGCCCATGGAATCAGCCCCAGCATTTT.

This clonotype was recorded at least ten times. The genes are TRBV5-4 and TRBJ1-4; 7 bases fit TRBD1. CDR1 is SGHNT and CDR2 is YYREEE in the germline V gene (reference sequence). The length of the CDR3 is 13 residues. V shed 3 bases and J 8 bases; nucleotides not matched to a gene: 4. CDR3 loop: CASSSQGDEKLFF. DNA of the CDR3: TGTGCCAGCAGCTCCCAGGGGGACGAAAAACTGTTTTTT. The complete variable domain, with remaining parts taken from reference TRBV5-4 and TRBJ1-4, reads ETGVTQSPTHLIKTRGQQVTLRCSSQSGHNTVSWYQQALGQGPQFIFQYYREEENGRGNFPPRFSGLQFPNYSSELNVNALELDDSALYLCASSSQGDEKLFFGSGTQLSVL.

This clonotype was recorded many times. The rearrangement links TRBV7-9 to TRBJ1-1; D not certain. Germline CDR1 SEHNR, CDR2 FQNEAQ (reference sequence). The CDR3 runs 14 residues. V lost 6 bases to trimming and J lost 0 bases, with 11 bases between them. In DNA, the CDR3 is TGTGCCAGCAGGTCAACCCGGCTGAACACTGAAGCTTTCTTT. This sequence encodes CASRSTRLNTEAFF.

This clonotype was observed a handful of times. The CDR3 here is CASSLSNPYEQYF. The CDR3 DNA reads as TGTGCCAGCAGTTTATCGAATCCCTACGAGCAGTACTTC. The chain joins TRBV27 to TRBJ2-7; no clear D. Germline CDR1 MNHEY, CDR2 SMNVEV (reference sequence). This CDR3 region has 13 residues. The ends were cut back, 0 bases at V and 2 bases at J, with 5 bases in the middle.

In its sample, this clonotype was seen once. The chain joins TRBV20-1 to TRBJ2-7; the match to TRBD2 covers 11 bases. V shed 8 bases and J 3 bases; nucleotides not matched to a gene: 6. The CDR3 runs to 13 residues. The V gene's germline CDR1 is DFQATT and CDR2 SNEGSKA (reference sequence). The CDR3 nucleotides read TGCAGTTCCTCCGGGACTAGCGGCTACGAGCAGTACTTC. It translates to CSSSGTSGYEQYF.

This clonotype occurred many times. This chain links TRBV12-5 with TRBJ2-3, with D possibly matching TRBD1 (6 bases). Trimming stripped 7 bases from V and 0 bases from J, with 17 bases between. The germline V gene has CDR1 LGHNT and CDR2 FRNRAP. The CDR3 is made up of 16 amino acids. The CDR3 sequence: CASVETGLTSTDTQYF. CDR3 DNA: TGTGCTAGTGTTGAGACAGGACTGACTAGCACAGATACGCAGTATTTT. Full variable domain (missing parts from reference TRBV12-5 and TRBJ2-3): DARVTQTPRHKVTEMGQEVTMRCQPILGHNTVFWYRQTMMQGLELLAYFRNRAPLDDSGMPKDRFSAEMPDATLATLKIQPSEPRDSAVYFCASVETGLTSTDTQYFGPGTRLTVL.

V is TRBV5-1 and J is TRBJ1-1; 9 bases agree with TRBD1. V lost 3 bases and J lost 13; bases outside the gene matches: 10. The length of the CDR3 is 13 residues. Germline V gene sequence: CDR1 SGHRS, CDR2 YFSETQ. The CDR3 is CASSSGQGLWFFF. For the CDR3, the DNA is TGCGCCAGCAGCTCGGGACAGGGTTTGTGGTTTTTCTTT.

A few counts support this clonotype. The V call is TRBV5-6, the J call TRBJ2-1; TRBD1 matches 7 bases. J gave up 5 bases and V 4 bases, and 9 bases lay outside the gene matches. This CDR3 comprises 15 residues. CDR1 and CDR2 (germline): SGHDT, YYEEEE. The CDR3, as DNA: TGTGCCAGCAGCCATACAGGGGATGTTGACAATGAGCAGTTCTTC. It specifies CASSHTGDVDNEQFF. The full variable domain, in which reference TRBV5-6 and TRBJ2-1 provide the parts outside the CDR3, is DAGVTQSPTHLIKTRGQQVTLRCSPKSGHDTVSWYQQALGQGPQFIFQYYEEEERQRGNFPDRFSGHQFPNYSSELNVNALLLGDSALYLCASSHTGDVDNEQFFGPGTRLTVL.

The sample holds one count of this clonotype. The CDR3 sequence: CASRSQPGQGAGYGYTF. CDR3 coding DNA: TGTGCCAGCAGATCGCAGCCGGGACAGGGGGCGGGTTATGGCTACACCTTC. The chain couples TRBV5-6 to TRBJ1-2; 12 bases line up with TRBD1. The CDR3 spans 17 residues. CDR1 is SGHDT, CDR2 YYEEEE, per germline. V shed 5 bases, J shed 5 bases, and the junction held 13 bases outside the gene matches.

This clonotype was recorded a few times. The V gene is TRBV19, the J gene TRBJ2-2, with D possibly TRBD2 on 6 matching bases. V dropped 8 bases and J dropped 0 bases, with 13 bases sitting between them. The CDR3 extends over 15 amino acids. In germline, CDR1 is LNHDA, CDR2 SQIVND (reference sequence). CDR3 DNA sequence: TGTGCCAGTCGTTGGAGGGGCGCGAACACCGGGGAGCTGTTTTTT. Translated, it gives CASRWRGANTGELFF.

The chain recombines TRBV25-1 with TRBJ2-7; D is unclear. Trimming cost V 3 bases and J 3 bases, with 12 bases left between them. From germline, CDR1 is MGHDK and CDR2 SYGVNS. The length of the CDR3 is 14 residues. For the CDR3, the DNA is TGTGCCAGCAGTGAGCCCGGCAGAATCTACGAGCAGTACTTC. This codes for CASSEPGRIYEQYF.

CDR3 sequence (DNA): TGCGCCAGCAGCTTGGTGACAGGGGGAAGTGGCTACACCTTC. The encoded protein is CASSLVTGGSGYTF. The gene calls are TRBV5-1 and TRBJ1-2; TRBD1 agrees at 9 bases. This CDR3 region has 14 residues. Germline CDR1 reads SGHRS; CDR2 reads YFSETQ. J gave up 7 bases and V 0 bases, and 4 bases lay outside the gene matches.

This clonotype was counted at least ten times. V usage is TRBV10-2 and J usage is TRBJ1-2; a weak D match, TRBD1 (5 bases). Germline V gene lookup returns CDR1 WSHSY and CDR2 SAAADI. The V gene lost 0 bases and the J gene lost 4 bases, with 18 bases spanning the gap. This CDR3 comprises 17 residues. This CDR3 reads CASSESAPGLTLYGYTF. The CDR3 region has the DNA TGCGCCAGCAGTGAGTCAGCCCCAGGGCTCACCCTCTATGGCTACACCTTC.

This clonotype occurred many times. The chain uses TRBV5-1 and TRBJ2-7; D call uncertain. The CDR3 has 12 residues. The germline V gene has CDR1 SGHRS and CDR2 YFSETQ. Trimming took 4 bases from V and 3 from J, leaving 8 bases between them. The DNA for the CDR3 is TGCGCCAGCAGCCCCTCTGACTACGAGCAGTACTTC. Translating it yields CASSPSDYEQYF.

This clonotype has ten or more counts. The V call is TRBV24-1, the J call TRBJ2-1, with D perhaps TRBD1 (5 bases). CDR3 length: 18 residues. Germline lookup yields CDR1 KGHDR and CDR2 SFDVKD. Trimming removed 1 base at V and 2 bases at J, with 17 bases between. The CDR3 DNA reads TGTGCCACCAGTGATTTTACAGGACCATCCCAGCCCTACAATGAGCAGTTCTTC. It specifies CATSDFTGPSQPYNEQFF.

This clonotype was seen ten or more times. This CDR3 is CASSLTGTANTGELFF. The CDR3 region has the DNA TGCGCCAGCAGCCTTACCGGGACAGCGAACACCGGGGAGCTGTTTTTT. The V gene is TRBV10-2, the J gene TRBJ2-2, with 7 bases aligning to TRBD1. V lost 6 bases and J lost 0; bases outside the gene matches: 7. CDR3 size: 16 residues. Looked up from germline, CDR1 is WSHSY and CDR2 is SAAADI.

This clonotype was seen repeatedly, ten times or more. This chain's CDR3 is CSARDYRRRSTNEKLFF. The CDR3 nucleotides read TGCAGTGCTAGAGACTACAGGAGACGTTCAACTAATGAAAAACTGTTTTTT. The V call is TRBV20-1, the J call TRBJ1-4, with D tentatively TRBD1 (5 bases). CDR3 size: 17 residues. With 0 bases removed from V and 0 bases from J, the gap between germline ends came to 14 bases. Germline V gene sequence: CDR1 DFQATT, CDR2 SNEGSKA (reference sequence).

This clonotype has ten or more counts. The V and J genes are TRBV28 and TRBJ2-7; the D is unclear. The CDR3 contains 12 residues. V shed 1 base and J shed 6 bases, with 7 bases lying between them. CDR1 is MDHEN, CDR2 SYDVKM, per germline. The CDR3: CASSLSPFEQYF. The CDR3 DNA reads TGTGCCAGCAGTTTATCACCGTTCGAGCAGTACTTC. Full variable domain (outside the CDR3, taken from reference TRBV28 and TRBJ2-7): DVKVTQSSRYLVKRTGEKVFLECVQDMDHENMFWYRQDPGLGLRLIYFSYDVKMKEKGDIPEGYSVSREKKERFSLILESASTNQTSMYLCASSLSPFEQYFGPGTRLTVT.

This clonotype showed up many times. This chain connects TRBV5-1 to TRBJ2-5; D possibly corresponds to TRBD1 (6 bases). Per the germline V gene, CDR1 is SGHRS and CDR2 is YFSETQ. Trimming removed 2 bases at V and 3 bases at J, with 8 bases between. CDR3 length: 13 amino acids. DNA of the CDR3: TGCGCCAGCAGCTTAAACAGGGAAGAGACCCAGTACTTC. This encodes CASSLNREETQYF.

This clonotype was seen more than once but under ten times. The chain couples TRBV5-1 to TRBJ2-5; D call uncertain. This CDR3 contains 14 residues. V lost 7 bases and J lost 0, with 13 bases in between. Per germline, CDR1 SGHRS and CDR2 YFSETQ. The CDR3 here is CASVNRPYQETQYF. In nucleotides, the CDR3 is TGCGCCAGCGTCAATCGCCCGTACCAAGAGACCCAGTACTTC. The full variable domain, rest sourced from reference TRBV5-1 and TRBJ2-5, is KAGVTQTPRYLIKTRGQQVTLSCSPISGHRSVSWYQQTPGQGLQFLFEYFSETQRNKGNFPGRFSGRQFSNSRSEMNVSTLELGDSALYLCASVNRPYQETQYFGPGTRLLVL.

This chain joins TRBV2 and TRBJ1-4; 9 bases agree with TRBD1. The J segment lost 6 bases and the V segment lost 8 bases, leaving 7 bases of the junction unmatched. The CDR3 consists of 14 residues. Germline CDR1 is SNHLY and CDR2 is FYNNEI. The CDR3 sequence: CASFPDRGYEKLFF. In nucleotides, the CDR3 is TGTGCCAGCTTTCCTGACAGGGGGTATGAAAAACTGTTTTTT.